Presented here are 13 T cell receptor beta chains from one specimen sequenced in a study of T cells expressing NK-cell markers. Each CDR3 protein gets one entry in TCRdb, which reprocessed the 5' RACE reads and gives no DNA. The sample holds 130,000 to 150,000 distinct CDR3 sequences. Sequences were obtained from blood T cells: a sorted CD56 or NKG2C T cell subset, CD4+ or CD8+ T cells, or bulk PBMC T cells (not recorded which). The receptors originated from a man in his late teens or twenties in good health.

The rearrangement links TRBV29-1 to TRBJ2-6; the TCRdb call, TRBD1, lacks DNA for checking. The CDR3 is 14 amino acids. The germline V gene has CDR1 SQVTM and CDR2 ANQGSEA. The CDR3 is CSVEGGSGANVLTF.

V gene TRBV6-1 combines with J gene TRBJ1-5; TCRdb selects TRBD1, and the lack of DNA leaves this call unchecked. Germline V gene lookup returns CDR1 MNHNS and CDR2 SASEGT. This CDR3 has 15 amino acids. The chain's CDR3 is CASSESTVSNQPQHF.

The V and J genes are TRBV5-1 and TRBJ2-3; TCRdb gives TRBD1 as the D gene, but with no DNA this cannot be confirmed. CDR1 and CDR2 (germline): SGHRS, YFSETQ. The CDR3 consists of 17 residues. This chain's CDR3 is CASSKDRTGSDPDTQYF.

The chain uses TRBV5-6 and TRBJ2-3; the TCRdb D gene call, TRBD2, has no DNA to confirm it. The CDR3 is 17 amino acids. Germline V gene sequence: CDR1 SGHDT, CDR2 YYEEEE. This CDR3 reads CASSLQLAGVSTDTQYF.

The rearrangement uses TRBV6-2 or TRBV6-3 and TRBJ1-5. This CDR3 comprises 18 residues. From germline, CDR1 is MNHEY and CDR2 SVGEGT. CDR3 in amino acids: CASSLDGRRDSGNQPQHF.

This chain links TRBV5-4 with TRBJ2-1; the D call from TCRdb, TRBD2, cannot be confirmed without DNA. The CDR3 spans 15 residues. Per the germline V gene, CDR1 is SGHNT and CDR2 is YYREEE (reference sequence). The CDR3 reads CASSSLAGGPDEQFF.

The chain links TRBV15 to TRBJ2-1; TCRdb reports TRBD2, a call that lacks DNA to check it against. The CDR3 sequence is 15 residues long. The V gene's germline CDR1 is LNHNV and CDR2 YYDKDF (reference sequence). The CDR3 is CATSRLAGSGYEQFF.

The rearrangement uses TRBV7-8 and TRBJ2-3. Germline CDR1 reads SGHVS; CDR2 reads FQNEAQ. The CDR3 runs 17 residues. The CDR3 region is CASSLAQGGIGTDTQYF.

The chain employs TRBV2 and TRBJ2-7; no DNA is available, so the TRBD1 call from TCRdb remains unchecked. The germline CDR1 and CDR2 sequences are SNHLY and FYNNEI. This CDR3 has 15 amino acids. CDR3: CASSEGTGGLYEQYF.

V usage is TRBV4-2 and J usage is TRBJ2-7; TCRdb designates TRBD2, a call that cannot be tested without DNA. Per the germline V gene, CDR1 is LGHNA and CDR2 is YNFKEQ. This CDR3 spans 21 amino acids. CDR3 sequence: CASSRPFYGTSSRASSYEQYF.

V is TRBV27 and J is TRBJ1-1; checking the TCRdb D call of TRBD1 is not possible without DNA. Germline V CDR1 and CDR2: MNHEY, SMNVEV (reference sequence). The CDR3 covers 18 residues. CDR3 protein: CASSPPLWRSSGGTEAFF.

This chain's CDR3 is CASSLSRGKETQYF. The rearrangement links TRBV27 to TRBJ2-5; lacking DNA, the TRBD1 call made by TCRdb goes unchecked. Germline assignment: CDR1 MNHEY and CDR2 SMNVEV (reference sequence). This CDR3 is 14 amino acids long.

V is TRBV5-4 and J is TRBJ2-3; the D gene TCRdb calls, TRBD2, cannot be checked with no DNA. Germline V lookup: CDR1 SGHNT, CDR2 YYREEE (reference sequence). The CDR3 is 15 amino acids. CDR3 sequence: CASSFWGGETDTQYF.